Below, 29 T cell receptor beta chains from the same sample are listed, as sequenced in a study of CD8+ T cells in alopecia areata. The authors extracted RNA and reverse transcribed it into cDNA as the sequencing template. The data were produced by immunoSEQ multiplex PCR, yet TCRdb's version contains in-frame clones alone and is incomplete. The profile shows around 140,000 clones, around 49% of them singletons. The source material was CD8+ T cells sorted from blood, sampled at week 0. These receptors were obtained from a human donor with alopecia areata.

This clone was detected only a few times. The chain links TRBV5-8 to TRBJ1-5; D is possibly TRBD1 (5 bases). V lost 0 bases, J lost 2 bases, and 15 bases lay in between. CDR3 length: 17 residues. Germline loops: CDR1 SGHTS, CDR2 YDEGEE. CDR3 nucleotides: TGTGCCAGCAGCTTGGGAACAGGCAAGTTAGGCAATCAGCCCCAGCATTTT. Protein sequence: CASSLGTGKLGNQPQHF.

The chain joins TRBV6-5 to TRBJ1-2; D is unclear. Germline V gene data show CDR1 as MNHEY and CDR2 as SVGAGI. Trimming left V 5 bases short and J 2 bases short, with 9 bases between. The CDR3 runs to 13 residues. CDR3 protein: CASSERQNYGYTF. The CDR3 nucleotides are TGTGCCAGCAGTGAAAGACAAAACTATGGCTACACCTTC.

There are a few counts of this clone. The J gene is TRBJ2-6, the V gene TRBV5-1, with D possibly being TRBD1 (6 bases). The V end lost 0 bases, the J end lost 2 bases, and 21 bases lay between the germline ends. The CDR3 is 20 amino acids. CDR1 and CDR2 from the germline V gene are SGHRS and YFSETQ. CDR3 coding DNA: TGCGCCAGCAGCTTGGCCCCGACAGGATCCACTTCGCCTGGGGCCAACGTCCTGACTTTC. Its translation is CASSLAPTGSTSPGANVLTF.

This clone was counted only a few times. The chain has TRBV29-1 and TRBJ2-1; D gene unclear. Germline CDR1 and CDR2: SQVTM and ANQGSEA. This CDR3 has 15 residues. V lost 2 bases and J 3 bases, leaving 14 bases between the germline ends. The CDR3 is CSVEHQRLSYNEQFF. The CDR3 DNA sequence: TGCAGCGTTGAACACCAGAGGTTGAGCTACAATGAGCAGTTCTTC.

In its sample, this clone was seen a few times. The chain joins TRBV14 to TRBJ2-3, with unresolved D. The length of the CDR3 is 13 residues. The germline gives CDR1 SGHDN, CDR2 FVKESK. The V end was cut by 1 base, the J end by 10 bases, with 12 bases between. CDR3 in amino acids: CASSQAGAWSQYF. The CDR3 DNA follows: TGTGCCAGCAGCCAAGCAGGAGCGTGGTCGCAGTATTTT.

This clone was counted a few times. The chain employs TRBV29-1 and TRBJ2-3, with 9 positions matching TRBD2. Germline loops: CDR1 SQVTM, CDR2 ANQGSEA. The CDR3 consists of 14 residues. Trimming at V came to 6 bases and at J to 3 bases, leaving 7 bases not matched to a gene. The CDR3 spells CSVGGGARTDTQYF. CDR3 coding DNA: TGCAGCGTCGGCGGGGGGGCTAGAACAGATACGCAGTATTTT.

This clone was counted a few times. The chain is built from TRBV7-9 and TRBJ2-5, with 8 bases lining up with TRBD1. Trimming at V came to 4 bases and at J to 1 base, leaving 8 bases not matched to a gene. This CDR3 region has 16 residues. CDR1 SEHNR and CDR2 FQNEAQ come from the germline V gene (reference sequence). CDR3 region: CASSSQTGESQETQYF. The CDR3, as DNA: TGTGCCAGCAGCTCACAGACAGGGGAGTCCCAAGAGACCCAGTACTTC.

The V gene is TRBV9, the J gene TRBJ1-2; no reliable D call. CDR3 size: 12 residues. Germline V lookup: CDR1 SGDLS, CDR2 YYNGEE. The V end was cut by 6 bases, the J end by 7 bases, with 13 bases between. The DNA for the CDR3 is TGTGCCAGCACTCAACCGGGGTTTGGCTACACCTTC. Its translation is CASTQPGFGYTF.

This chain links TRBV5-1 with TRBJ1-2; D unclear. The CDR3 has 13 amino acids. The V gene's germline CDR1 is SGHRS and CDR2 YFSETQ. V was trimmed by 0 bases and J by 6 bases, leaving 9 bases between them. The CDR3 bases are TGCGCCAGCAGCTTGGCAGAGAGCCATGGCTACACCTTC. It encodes CASSLAESHGYTF.

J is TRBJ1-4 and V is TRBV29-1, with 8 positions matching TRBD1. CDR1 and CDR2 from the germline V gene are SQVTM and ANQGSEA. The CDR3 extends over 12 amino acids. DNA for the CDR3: TGCAGTGTACAGGGGGAGGATGAAAAACTGTTTTTT. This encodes CSVQGEDEKLFF.

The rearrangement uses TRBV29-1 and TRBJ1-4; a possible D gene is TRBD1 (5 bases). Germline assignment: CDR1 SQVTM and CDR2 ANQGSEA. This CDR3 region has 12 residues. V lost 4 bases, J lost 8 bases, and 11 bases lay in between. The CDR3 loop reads CSVADIGEKLFF. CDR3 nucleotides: TGCAGCGTTGCGGACATCGGGGAAAAACTGTTTTTT.

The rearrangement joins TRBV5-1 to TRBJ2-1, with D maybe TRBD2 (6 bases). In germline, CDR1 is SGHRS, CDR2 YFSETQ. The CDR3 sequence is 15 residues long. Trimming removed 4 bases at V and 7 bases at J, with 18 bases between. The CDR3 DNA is TGCGCCAGCAGCCCCCGGGGTAGCGGAAAAAATGAGCAGTTCTTC. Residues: CASSPRGSGKNEQFF. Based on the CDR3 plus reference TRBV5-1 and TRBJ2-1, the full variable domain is KAGVTQTPRYLIKTRGQQVTLSCSPISGHRSVSWYQQTPGQGLQFLFEYFSETQRNKGNFPGRFSGRQFSNSRSEMNVSTLELGDSALYLCASSPRGSGKNEQFFGPGTRLTVL.

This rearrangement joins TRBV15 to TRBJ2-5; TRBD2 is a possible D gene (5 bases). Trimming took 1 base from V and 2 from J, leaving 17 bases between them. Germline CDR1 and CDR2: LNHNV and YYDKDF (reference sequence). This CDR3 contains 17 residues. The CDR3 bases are TGTGCCACCAGCAGAGCACCCCCGGGAATTAGACAAGAGACCCAGTACTTC. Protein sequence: CATSRAPPGIRQETQYF.

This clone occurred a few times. In DNA form, the CDR3 reads TGCAGCGTTGCTCTTAAGAATCCCTACGAGCAGTACTTC. Amino acids: CSVALKNPYEQYF. The chain uses TRBV29-1 and TRBJ2-7; no clear D. CDR3 length: 13 residues. V lost 4 bases, J lost 2 bases, and 12 bases lay in between. CDR1 is SQVTM, CDR2 ANQGSEA, per germline.

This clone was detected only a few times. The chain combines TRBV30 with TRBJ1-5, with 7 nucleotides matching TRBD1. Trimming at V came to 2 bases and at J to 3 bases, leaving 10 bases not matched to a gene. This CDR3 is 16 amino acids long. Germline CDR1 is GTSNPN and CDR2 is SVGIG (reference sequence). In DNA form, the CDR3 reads TGTGCCTGGAGTAGGTGGAGGGACAGACACAATCAGCCCCAGCATTTT. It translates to CAWSRWRDRHNQPQHF.

The CDR3 spells CASSVEGGQETQYF. In DNA form, the CDR3 reads TGTGCCAGCAGCGTAGAGGGGGGTCAAGAGACCCAGTACTTC. This chain joins TRBV9 and TRBJ2-5, with D perhaps assigned TRBD1 or TRBD2 (6 bases each). Trimming took 0 bases from V and 2 from J, leaving 8 bases between them. CDR3 length: 14 amino acids. CDR1 is SGDLS and CDR2 is YYNGEE in the germline V gene.

CDR3 DNA: TGTGCCAGCAGCTTAGCTACAGGGAGTCTTTCGGACACTGAAGCTTTCTTT. Translating it yields CASSLATGSLSDTEAFF. This sequence joins TRBV5-4 and TRBJ1-1; possible D gene TRBD1, 6 bases. V was shortened by 2 bases and J by 3 bases, with 20 bases between the two germline ends. The CDR3 spans 17 residues. Germline V gene sequence: CDR1 SGHNT, CDR2 YYREEE (reference sequence).

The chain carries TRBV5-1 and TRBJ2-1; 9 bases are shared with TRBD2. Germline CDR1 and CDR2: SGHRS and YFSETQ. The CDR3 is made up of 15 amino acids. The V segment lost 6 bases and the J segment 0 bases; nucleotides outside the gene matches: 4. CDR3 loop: CASTQRGDSYNEQFF. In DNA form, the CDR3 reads TGCGCCAGCACCCAGCGGGGGGACTCCTACAATGAGCAGTTCTTC.

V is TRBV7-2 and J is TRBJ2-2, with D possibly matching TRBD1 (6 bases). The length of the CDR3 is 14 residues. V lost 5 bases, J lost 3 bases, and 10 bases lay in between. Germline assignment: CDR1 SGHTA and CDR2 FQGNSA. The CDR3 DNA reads TGTGCCAGCAGCCCCGGACAGTACACCGGGGAGCTGTTTTTT. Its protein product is CASSPGQYTGELFF.

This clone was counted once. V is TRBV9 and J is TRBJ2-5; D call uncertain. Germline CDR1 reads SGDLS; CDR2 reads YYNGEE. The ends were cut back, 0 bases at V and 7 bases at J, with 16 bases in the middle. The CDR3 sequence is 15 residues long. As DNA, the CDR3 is TGTGCCAGCAGCGTAGATGGTGGTAGTTCTTGGACCCAGTACTTC. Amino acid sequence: CASSVDGGSSWTQYF.

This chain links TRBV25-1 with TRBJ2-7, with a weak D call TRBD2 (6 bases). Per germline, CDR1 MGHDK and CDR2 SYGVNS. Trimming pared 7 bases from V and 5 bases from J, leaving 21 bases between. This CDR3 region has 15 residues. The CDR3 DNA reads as TGTGCCAGCACCATGGGGGAGGCCCCAGCCCACGAGCAGTACTTC. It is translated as CASTMGEAPAHEQYF.

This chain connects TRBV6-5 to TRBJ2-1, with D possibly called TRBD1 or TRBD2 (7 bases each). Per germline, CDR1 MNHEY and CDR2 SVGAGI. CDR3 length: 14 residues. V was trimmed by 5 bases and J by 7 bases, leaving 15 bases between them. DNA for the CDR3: TGTGCCAGCAGTCCCTCAGGGGGAGGGAATGAGCAGTTCTTC. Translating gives CASSPSGGGNEQFF.

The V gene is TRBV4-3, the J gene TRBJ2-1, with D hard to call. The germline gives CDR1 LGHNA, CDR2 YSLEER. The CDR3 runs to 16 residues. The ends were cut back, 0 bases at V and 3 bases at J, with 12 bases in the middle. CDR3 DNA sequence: TGCGCCAGCAGCCAAGATAGTTCGACATTCTACAATGAGCAGTTCTTC. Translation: CASSQDSSTFYNEQFF.

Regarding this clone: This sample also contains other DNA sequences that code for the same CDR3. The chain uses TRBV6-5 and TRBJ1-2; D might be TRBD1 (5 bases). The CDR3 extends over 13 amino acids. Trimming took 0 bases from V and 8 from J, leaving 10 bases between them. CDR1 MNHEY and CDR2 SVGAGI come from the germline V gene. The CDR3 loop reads CASSYSGVGGYTF. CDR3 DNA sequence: TGTGCCAGCAGTTACTCGGGGGTAGGGGGCTACACCTTC.

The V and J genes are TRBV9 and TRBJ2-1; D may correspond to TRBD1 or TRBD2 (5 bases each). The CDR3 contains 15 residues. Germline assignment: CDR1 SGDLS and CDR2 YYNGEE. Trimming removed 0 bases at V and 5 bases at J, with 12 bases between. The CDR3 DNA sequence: TGTGCCAGCAGCGTAGCCGGGGAAGGGGACAATGAGCAGTTCTTC. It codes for CASSVAGEGDNEQFF.

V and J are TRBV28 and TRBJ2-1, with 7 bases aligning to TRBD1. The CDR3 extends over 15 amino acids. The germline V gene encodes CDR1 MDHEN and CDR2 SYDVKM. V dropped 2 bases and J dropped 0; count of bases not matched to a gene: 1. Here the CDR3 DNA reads TGTGCCAGCAGTTTAGAGGGGGCCTCCTACAATGAGCAGTTCTTC. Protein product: CASSLEGASYNEQFF.

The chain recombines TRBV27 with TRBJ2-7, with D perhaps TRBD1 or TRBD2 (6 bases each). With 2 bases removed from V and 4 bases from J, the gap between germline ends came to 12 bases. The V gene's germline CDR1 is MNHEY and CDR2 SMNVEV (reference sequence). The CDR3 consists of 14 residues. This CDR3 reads CASSLNRDSYEQYF. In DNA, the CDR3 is TGTGCCAGCAGTTTAAACAGGGACTCGTACGAGCAGTACTTC.

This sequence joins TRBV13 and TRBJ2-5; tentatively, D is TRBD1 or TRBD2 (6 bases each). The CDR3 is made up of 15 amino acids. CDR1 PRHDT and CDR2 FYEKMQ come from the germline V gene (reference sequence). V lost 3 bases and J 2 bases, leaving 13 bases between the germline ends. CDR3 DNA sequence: TGTGCCAGCAGCTTCGCCGGGGGCCTTCAAGAGACCCAGTACTTC. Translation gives CASSFAGGLQETQYF.

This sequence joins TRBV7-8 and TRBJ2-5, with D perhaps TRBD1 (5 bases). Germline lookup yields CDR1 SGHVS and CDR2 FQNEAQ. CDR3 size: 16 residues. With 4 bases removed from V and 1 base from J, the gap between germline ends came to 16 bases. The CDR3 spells CASSSLTRQLQETQYF. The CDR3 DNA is TGTGCCAGCAGCTCCCTCACTCGACAGCTCCAAGAGACCCAGTACTTC.